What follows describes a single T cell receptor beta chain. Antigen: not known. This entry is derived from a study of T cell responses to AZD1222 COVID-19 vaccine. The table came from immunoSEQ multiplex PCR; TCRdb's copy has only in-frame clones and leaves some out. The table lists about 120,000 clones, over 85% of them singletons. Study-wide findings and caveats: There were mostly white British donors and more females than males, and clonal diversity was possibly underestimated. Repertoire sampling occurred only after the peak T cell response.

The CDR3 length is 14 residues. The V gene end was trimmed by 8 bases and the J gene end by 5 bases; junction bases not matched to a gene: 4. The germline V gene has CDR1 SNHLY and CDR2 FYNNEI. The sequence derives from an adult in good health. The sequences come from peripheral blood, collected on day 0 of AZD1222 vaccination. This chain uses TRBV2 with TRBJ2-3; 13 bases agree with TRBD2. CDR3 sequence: CASATSGRIDTQYF. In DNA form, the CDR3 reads TGTGCCAGCGCGACTAGCGGGAGGATAGATACGCAGTATTTT.